The 19 T cell receptor beta chains below all came from one sample that was sequenced in a study of metastatic and nonmetastatic thyroid tumors. Each patient went into thyroid surgery without having received any treatment. Using MiXCR, TCRdb reanalyzed the PCR reads. The data show roughly 29,000 clones, about 25% seen once. Sample: blood. These receptors were obtained from a female donor with papillary thyroid cancer or a benign thyroid nodule (not recorded which). Some clones in this sample may be carry-over from other donors' samples.

The V call is TRBV28, the J call TRBJ2-7; no reliable D call. The ends were cut back, 2 bases at V and 5 bases at J, with 10 bases in the middle. The CDR3 spans 13 residues. Germline V gene data show CDR1 as MDHEN and CDR2 as SYDVKM. The CDR3 DNA reads TGTGCCAGCAGTTTACGAGGTGGGGACGAGCAGTACTTC. Translation gives CASSLRGGDEQYF.

This clone is medium-sized within its sample. The chain combines TRBV6-2 or TRBV6-3 with TRBJ2-7; 9 bases agree with TRBD2. J was trimmed by 0 bases and V by 10 bases; bases with no gene match: 4. Germline CDR1 is MNHEY and CDR2 is SVGEGT. This CDR3 has 13 residues. The DNA for the CDR3 is TGTGCCATCCAGACTAGCGGCTCCTACGAGCAGTACTTC. Its translation is CAIQTSGSYEQYF.

The chain joins TRBV11-3 to TRBJ2-3; TRBD1 or TRBD2 may be the D gene (5 bases each). With 0 bases removed from V and 3 bases from J, the gap between germline ends came to 10 bases. The germline V gene encodes CDR1 SGHNT and CDR2 YENEEA. CDR3 size: 15 residues. CDR3 loop: CASSLDGGNTDTQYF. CDR3 bases: TGTGCCAGCAGCTTAGATGGGGGTAATACAGATACGCAGTATTTT.

This clone was picked up many times. The CDR3 spells CASSLSSGSTDTQYF. DNA of the CDR3: TGCGCCAGCAGCTTGTCTAGCGGTAGCACAGATACGCAGTATTTT. V and J are TRBV5-1 and TRBJ2-3, with 7 positions matching TRBD2. The CDR3 has 15 amino acids. Trimming cost V 1 base and J 0 bases; bases outside gene matches: 2. Per the germline V gene, CDR1 is SGHRS and CDR2 is YFSETQ. The full variable domain, completed using reference TRBV5-1 and TRBJ2-3, is KAGVTQTPRYLIKTRGQQVTLSCSPISGHRSVSWYQQTPGQGLQFLFEYFSETQRNKGNFPGRFSGRQFSNSRSEMNVSTLELGDSALYLCASSLSSGSTDTQYFGPGTRLTVL.

Of note for this clone: One junction end does not reproduce the germline sequence, and a read error may be involved. The rearrangement joins TRBV11-2 to TRBJ2-3; the D is unclear. Germline CDR1 and CDR2: SGHAT and FQNNGV. This CDR3 spans 15 amino acids. CDR3 in amino acids: CASSLVVIGTDTQYF. CDR3 DNA: TGTGCCAGCAGCTTAGTAGTTATCGGCACAGATACGCAATATTTT.

Ten or more counts support this clone. The chain couples TRBV20-1 to TRBJ2-7; 8 nucleotides agree with TRBD2. The CDR3 covers 15 residues. Germline V gene sequence: CDR1 DFQATT, CDR2 SNEGSKA (reference sequence). V was clipped by 3 bases and J by 3 bases; unmatched bases: 10. CDR3 in amino acids: CSARGGEREIYEQYF. The DNA for the CDR3 is TGCAGTGCTAGGGGGGGGGAGCGGGAGATCTACGAGCAGTACTTC.

The chain couples TRBV20-1 to TRBJ1-4; D is unresolved. The V and J ends lost 2 bases and 7 bases respectively, with 17 bases between them. The CDR3 contains 15 residues. The germline CDR1 and CDR2 sequences are DFQATT and SNEGSKA (reference sequence). The CDR3 sequence: CSARPRVLRGEKLFF. The CDR3 DNA reads as TGCAGTGCTAGACCTCGGGTACTCCGGGGTGAAAAACTGTTTTTT.

This clone showed up many times. The genes are TRBV5-1 and TRBJ2-1; 7 bases are shared with TRBD2. The CDR3 is made up of 14 amino acids. The V segment lost 0 bases and the J segment 7 bases; nucleotides outside the gene matches: 4. CDR1 and CDR2 from the germline V gene are SGHRS and YFSETQ. CDR3 sequence (DNA): TGCGCCAGCAGCTTGGCGGCGGGAGAGAATGAGCAGTTCTTC. Residues: CASSLAAGENEQFF.

About this clone: One end of the junction fails to match germline, which may point to a read error. The rearrangement links TRBV4-3 to TRBJ1-1; the D is unclear. The germline V gene has CDR1 LGHNA and CDR2 YSLEER. CDR3 length: 16 residues. The CDR3 coding sequence is TGCGCAAGCAGCCGAAAACTCGCCGACGGGAACACTGAAGCTTTCTTT. Translated: CASSRKLADGNTEAFF.

This clone has ten or more counts. This rearrangement joins TRBV24-1 to TRBJ2-7; D is perhaps TRBD1 or TRBD2 (5 bases each). The CDR3 consists of 13 residues. Germline assignment: CDR1 KGHDR and CDR2 SFDVKD. Trimming shortened V by 1 base and J by 5 bases, and 8 bases separated the two germline ends. CDR3 sequence: CATSDLRGHEQYF. CDR3 in DNA: TGTGCCACCAGTGATTTACGGGGCCACGAGCAGTACTTC.

This clone was counted ten times or more. The chain recombines TRBV19 with TRBJ2-7; 10 bases match TRBD2. V shed 1 base and J 2 bases; nucleotides not matched to a gene: 5. The CDR3 extends over 16 amino acids. The germline gives CDR1 LNHDA, CDR2 SQIVND (reference sequence). Here the CDR3 reads CASSIAGLAQPYEQYF. CDR3 DNA: TGTGCCAGTAGTATAGCGGGACTAGCGCAACCCTACGAGCAGTACTTC.

This clone came up many times. This chain joins TRBV19 and TRBJ1-5; TRBD1 agrees at 7 bases. J lost 8 bases, V lost 5 bases, and 15 bases had no gene match. CDR3 size: 16 residues. Germline CDR1 and CDR2: LNHDA and SQIVND (reference sequence). CDR3 in DNA: TGTGCCAGTAGTTCACGACAGGGATTAGGGGGGGAGCCCCAGCATTTT. Residues: CASSSRQGLGGEPQHF.

This clone was counted many times. The V call is TRBV20-1, the J call TRBJ2-3; D tentatively fits TRBD1 or TRBD2 (6 bases each). The CDR3 extends over 14 amino acids. V was cut by 6 bases and J by 6 bases, with 19 bases left in between. Germline V lookup: CDR1 DFQATT, CDR2 SNEGSKA (reference sequence). The CDR3 bases are TGCAGTGCCCTCAGGCGGAGGGGGGCGGATACGCAGTATTTT. Protein sequence: CSALRRRGADTQYF.

V is TRBV19 and J is TRBJ1-1; D unclear. Germline V gene data show CDR1 as LNHDA and CDR2 as SQIVND (reference sequence). This CDR3 has 16 amino acids. Trimming stripped 3 bases from V and 0 bases from J, with 14 bases between. Written as DNA, the CDR3 is TGTGCCAGTAGTATTGTGGGGAAAGGAATGAACACTGAAGCTTTCTTT. It codes for CASSIVGKGMNTEAFF.

This clone was counted many times. The chain uses TRBV20-1 and TRBJ1-1; perhaps TRBD1 as D (5 bases). V dropped 6 bases and J dropped 1 base, with 12 bases sitting between them. From germline, CDR1 is DFQATT and CDR2 SNEGSKA (reference sequence). The CDR3 has 13 residues. The CDR3 protein is CSASGTQNTEAFF. For the CDR3, the DNA is TGCAGTGCGAGCGGGACTCAGAACACTGAAGCTTTCTTT.

There are many counts of this clone. The chain is built from TRBV19 and TRBJ1-2, with 7 positions matching TRBD1. Unmatched junction bases numbered 4, after V lost 8 bases and J lost 1 base. The CDR3 sequence is 13 residues long. Per the germline V gene, CDR1 is LNHDA and CDR2 is SQIVND (reference sequence). Here the CDR3 DNA reads TGTGCCAGTTCTGGACAGGATAACTATGGCTACACCTTC. This sequence encodes CASSGQDNYGYTF.

The rearrangement uses TRBV3-1 and TRBJ1-6, with 10 bases matching TRBD1. V shed 2 bases, J shed 6 bases, and the junction held 4 bases outside the gene matches. CDR1 and CDR2 from the germline V gene are LGHDT and YNNKEL (reference sequence). CDR3 length: 16 amino acids. The CDR3 loop reads CASSQKGQGINSPLHF. CDR3 DNA: TGTGCCAGCAGCCAAAAGGGACAGGGGATTAATTCACCCCTCCACTTT. Filled out from reference TRBV3-1 and TRBJ1-6, the complete variable domain reads DTAVSQTPKYLVTQMGNDKSIKCEQNLGHDTMYWYKQDSKKFLKIMFSYNNKELIINETVPNRFSPKSPDKAHLNLHINSLELGDSAVYFCASSQKGQGINSPLHFGNGTRLTVT.

This clone was recorded at least ten times. The gene calls are TRBV6-2 or TRBV6-3 and TRBJ2-1; 16 bases match TRBD2. Germline trimming cut 3 bases from V and 1 base from J; bases unmatched to any gene: 15. CDR3 length equals 22 residues. Looked up from germline, CDR1 is MNHEY and CDR2 is SVGEGT. The CDR3 region has the DNA TGTGCCAGCAGTTATTTCGAGTTGGGACTAGCGGGAGGGCCTTGGTCCTACAATGAGCAGTTCTTC. This encodes CASSYFELGLAGGPWSYNEQFF.

In its sample, this clone was seen many times. V is TRBV7-8 and J is TRBJ2-1; 10 bases agree with TRBD2. This CDR3 has 15 amino acids. In germline, CDR1 is SGHVS, CDR2 FQNEAQ. The V segment lost 6 bases and the J segment 4 bases; nucleotides outside the gene matches: 6. The chain's CDR3 is CASRPLAGEYNEQFF. The DNA of the CDR3 is TGTGCCAGCAGGCCTCTAGCGGGAGAGTACAATGAGCAGTTCTTC.